This T cell receptor delta chain emerged from a study of gamma-delta chains in newborns, infants, children. Across the whole study: Microbial exposure reportedly drives polyclonal innate γδ T cell expansion after birth.

TCRdb re-processed the reads via CATT. This sample yields about 5,300 delta-chain clones, of which around a sixth are seen a single time; 5% to 6% belongs to the top ten. About this clone: A much larger clone differs from this one at a single base, so this may be a read error.

The material sequenced was blood. The receptor was derived from a child who was a newborn, infant or young child, either healthy, febrile or measles-vaccinated (not recorded which).

The CDR3 nucleotides are TGTGCCTGTGGCTTCATGGGGGATACGGGGTACACCGATAAACTCATCTTT. Its translation: CACGFMGDTGYTDKLIF. The chain has TRDV2 and TRDJ1, with 11 bases matching TRDD3. After removal of 5 bases from V and 0 bases from J, the junction contained 10 bases not matched to a gene. The V gene's germline CDR1 is GEAIGNYY and CDR2 EKD. This CDR3 spans 17 amino acids.